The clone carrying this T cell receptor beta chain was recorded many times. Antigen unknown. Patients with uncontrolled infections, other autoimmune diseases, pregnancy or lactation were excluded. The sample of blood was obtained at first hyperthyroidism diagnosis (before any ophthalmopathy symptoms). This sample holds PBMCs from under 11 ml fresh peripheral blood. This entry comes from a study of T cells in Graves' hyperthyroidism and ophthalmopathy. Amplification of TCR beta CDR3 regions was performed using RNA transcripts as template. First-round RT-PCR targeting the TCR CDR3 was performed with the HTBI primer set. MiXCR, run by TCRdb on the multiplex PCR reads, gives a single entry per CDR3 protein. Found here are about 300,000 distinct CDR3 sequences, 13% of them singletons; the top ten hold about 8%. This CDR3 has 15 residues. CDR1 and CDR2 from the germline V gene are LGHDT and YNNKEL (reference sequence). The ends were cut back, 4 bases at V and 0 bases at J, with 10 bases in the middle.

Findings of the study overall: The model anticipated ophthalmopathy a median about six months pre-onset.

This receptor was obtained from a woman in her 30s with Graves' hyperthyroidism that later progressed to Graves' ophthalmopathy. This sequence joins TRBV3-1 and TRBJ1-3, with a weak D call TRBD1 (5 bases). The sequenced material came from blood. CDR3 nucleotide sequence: TGTGCCAGCAGCCGGGGACCAGGCTCTGGAAACACCATATATTTT. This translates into CASSRGPGSGNTIYF. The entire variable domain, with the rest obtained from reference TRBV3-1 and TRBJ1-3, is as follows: DTAVSQTPKYLVTQMGNDKSIKCEQNLGHDTMYWYKQDSKKFLKIMFSYNNKELIINETVPNRFSPKSPDKAHLNLHINSLELGDSAVYFCASSRGPGSGNTIYFGEGSWLTVV.